This T cell receptor (beta chain) was identified during a study of shared clonotypes between healthy human individuals. The CDR3 extends over 16 amino acids. J was trimmed by 2 bases and V by 3 bases; bases with no gene match: 6. CDR1 SGHDT and CDR2 YYEEEE come from the germline V gene. Whole-study results and caveats: Relative to clonotypes present in all four donors, those not shared had lower generation probabilities. Around 5% of naive CD4 clonotypes were shared across a handful of donors. Memory subsets generally showed smaller estimated richness than naive subsets did.

The count of this clone is one. Its specificity is not known. The donor population consisted of healthy HIV-negative adults with no recent acute infections or vaccinations. Produced via immunoSEQ multiplex PCR; TCRdb's table is partial and in-frame only. This table has 1,400,000 or so clones, 98% appearing once. This TCR was recovered from a man aged 30-40 years in good health. This rearrangement joins TRBV5-6 to TRBJ2-5; 11 bases agree with TRBD2. Sequenced material: naive CD4+ T cells sorted from blood. Noted subset: CD45RA+ positively selected. The CDR3 DNA sequence: TGTGCCAGCAGCTCGGGACTAGCGGTTTTACAAGAGACCCAGTACTTC. Encoded protein: CASSSGLAVLQETQYF.